Below are 30 T cell receptor beta chains sequenced from a single sample in a study of blood T cell repertoires in COVID-19 (dated by TCRdb to 2020 to 2021). The library was prepared using the immunoSEQ multiplex PCR assay. The clones in this table, taken by TCRdb from immuneACCESS, are in-frame only. Not every clone is retained; where verified, under half of the shortfall comes from an unresolved V gene, and the cause of the rest is unknown. The table for this sample lists about 280,000 clones; roughly 87% of them were counted only once. In total, the top ten clones hold less than 15% of the sample. Source material: peripheral blood. The receptors derive from a human donor in a cohort sampled during active COVID-19.

The chain employs TRBV9 and TRBJ2-3, with D tentatively TRBD1 (6 bases). Germline V gene lookup returns CDR1 SGDLS and CDR2 YYNGEE. This CDR3 contains 16 residues. Trimming cost V 0 bases and J 2 bases, with 13 bases left between them. CDR3 bases: TGTGCCAGCAGCGTAGGTCACAGGGCAGCCACAGATACGCAGTATTTT. Protein product: CASSVGHRAATDTQYF.

The V call is TRBV2, the J call TRBJ2-7; a weak D match, TRBD2 (6 bases). This CDR3 has 13 residues. The V gene's germline CDR1 is SNHLY and CDR2 FYNNEI. V was clipped by 6 bases and J by 2 bases, with 11 bases between them. The CDR3 DNA sequence: TGTGCCAGCAGGAGGACGGGAGCCTACGAGCAGTACTTC. Translation gives CASRRTGAYEQYF.

The chain uses TRBV19 and TRBJ1-1; D is possibly TRBD1 (5 bases). The CDR3 extends over 16 amino acids. Trimming stripped 7 bases from V and 7 bases from J, with 25 bases between. Germline CDR1 and CDR2: LNHDA and SQIVND (reference sequence). CDR3 sequence: CASTPGGGENKIEAFF. CDR3 nucleotides: TGTGCCAGTACCCCCGGGGGAGGGGAGAACAAAATTGAAGCTTTCTTT.

The gene calls are TRBV7-9 and TRBJ2-1, with D possibly being TRBD2 (6 bases). Trimming took off 6 bases at V and 3 bases at J, with 9 bases between the two ends. Germline CDR1 SEHNR, CDR2 FQNEAQ (reference sequence). This CDR3 has 13 residues. CDR3 coding DNA: TGTGCCAGCAGGATCGGGAGCTACAATGAGCAGTTCTTC. Its protein is CASRIGSYNEQFF.

This clone was detected once. This rearrangement joins TRBV5-6 to TRBJ2-2, with D unresolved. CDR1 is SGHDT and CDR2 is YYEEEE in the germline V gene. This CDR3 comprises 11 residues. Trimming removed 7 bases from V and 6 bases from J, with 7 bases in between. This CDR3 is CASEAAGELFF. The CDR3 coding sequence is TGTGCCAGCGAAGCTGCCGGGGAGCTGTTTTTT.

The gene calls are TRBV6-1 and TRBJ2-3, with D uncertain. Germline loops: CDR1 MNHNS, CDR2 SASEGT. The CDR3 consists of 14 residues. The V end lost 5 bases, the J end lost 3 bases, and 12 bases lay between the germline ends. The CDR3 DNA reads as TGTGCCAGCAGTCGGCTCGCGGAGACAGATACGCAGTATTTT. It codes for CASSRLAETDTQYF.

This sequence joins TRBV7-9 and TRBJ2-3; 7 bases match TRBD1. Germline CDR1 SEHNR, CDR2 FQNEAQ (reference sequence). CDR3 size: 14 residues. V shed 1 base, J shed 6 bases, and the junction held 4 bases outside the gene matches. CDR3 residues: CASSLGGGFDTQYF. In DNA form, the CDR3 reads TGTGCCAGCAGCTTAGGAGGGGGCTTCGATACGCAGTATTTT.

V is TRBV19 and J is TRBJ2-3; D possibly corresponds to TRBD1 (5 bases). The V and J ends lost 3 bases and 2 bases respectively, with 6 bases between them. The CDR3 is 13 residues long. Germline V CDR1 and CDR2: LNHDA, SQIVND (reference sequence). CDR3 region: CASSIGHTDTQYF. CDR3 coding DNA: TGTGCCAGTAGTATTGGACACACAGATACGCAGTATTTT.

The chain links TRBV5-1 to TRBJ2-1; 8 bases map to TRBD2. The V segment lost 0 bases and the J segment 9 bases; nucleotides outside the gene matches: 14. CDR1 and CDR2 from the germline V gene are SGHRS and YFSETQ. The CDR3 sequence is 17 residues long. CDR3 amino acids: CASSLALQSAGVVEQFF. Here the CDR3 DNA reads TGCGCCAGCAGCTTGGCCCTCCAGTCAGCGGGAGTAGTTGAGCAGTTCTTC.

The CDR3 is CASSPPGPSEQFF. In nucleotides, the CDR3 is TGTGCCAGCAGCCCCCCTGGTCCTAGTGAGCAGTTCTTC. The chain recombines TRBV5-4 with TRBJ2-1, with unresolved D. V was shortened by 4 bases and J by 9 bases, with 14 bases between the two germline ends. Germline-derived CDR1 and CDR2 are SGHNT and YYREEE (reference sequence). The CDR3 totals 13 residues.

This chain uses TRBV29-1 with TRBJ2-5; 8 bases line up with TRBD1. Unmatched junction bases numbered 11, after V lost 6 bases and J lost 5 bases. The V gene's germline CDR1 is SQVTM and CDR2 ANQGSEA. There are 14 residues in the CDR3. The CDR3: CSVLTGVPWETQYF. CDR3 sequence (DNA): TGCAGCGTCCTGACAGGGGTCCCATGGGAGACCCAGTACTTC.

With regard to this clone: At one boundary the junction diverges from the germline segment, which might be a read error. CDR3 protein: CASSRKLGTSEKLFF. The DNA of the CDR3 is TGTGCCAGCAGCCGGAAACTCGGGACTAGTGAAAAACTGTTTTTT. This chain links TRBV3-1 (or the pseudogene TRBV3-2) with TRBJ1-4; tentative D call: TRBD1 (5 bases). The V gene's germline CDR1 is LGHDT and CDR2 YNNKEL (reference sequence). The CDR3 is 15 amino acids.

The chain has TRBV6-1 and TRBJ2-1; the D is unclear. Germline V lookup: CDR1 MNHNS, CDR2 SASEGT. Trimming stripped 3 bases from V and 6 bases from J, with 9 bases between. The CDR3 covers 13 residues. The chain's CDR3 is CASSEVGPNEQFF. The CDR3 nucleotides read TGTGCCAGCAGTGAGGTTGGGCCCAATGAGCAGTTCTTC.

The J gene is TRBJ1-1, the V gene TRBV6-6, with TRBD1 matching over 8 bases. V lost 6 bases and J lost 3; bases outside the gene matches: 9. The CDR3 runs 15 residues. Germline-derived CDR1 and CDR2 are MNHNY and SVGAGI (reference sequence). The CDR3 DNA reads TGTGCCAGCAGACGAGGAGGGACAGGAGACACTGAAGCTTTCTTT. As protein: CASRRGGTGDTEAFF.

This clone is a singleton in its sample. The J gene is TRBJ2-5, the V gene TRBV7-2, with TRBD2 as a possible D gene (6 bases). The V end was cut by 2 bases, the J end by 9 bases, with 16 bases between. This CDR3 contains 14 residues. Germline V CDR1 and CDR2: SGHTA, FQGNSA. CDR3 residues: CASSLTSGEYSQYF. For the CDR3, the DNA is TGTGCCAGCAGCTTAACGTCGGGAGAGTATTCCCAGTACTTC.

The CDR3 sequence: CASSLNSYEQYF. The CDR3 nucleotides are TGTGCCAGCAGCTTGAACTCTTACGAGCAGTACTTC. This chain uses TRBV5-4 with TRBJ2-7; D is unresolved. Germline V lookup: CDR1 SGHNT, CDR2 YYREEE (reference sequence). The CDR3 loop spans 12 amino acids. The V gene lost 1 base and the J gene lost 4 bases, with 6 bases spanning the gap.

The V and J genes are TRBV12-3 or TRBV12-4 and TRBJ2-1; 7 positions agree with TRBD2. The CDR3 covers 13 residues. The junction had 5 bases not matched to a gene; V was cut back by 4 bases and J by 8 bases. The CDR3 region has the DNA TGTGCCAGCAGTTGGCGGGAGAGTGATGAGCAGTTCTTC. Translated: CASSWRESDEQFF.

The rearrangement joins TRBV5-1 to TRBJ2-1; tentatively, D is TRBD1 (5 bases). Looked up from germline, CDR1 is SGHRS and CDR2 is YFSETQ. Trimming took off 0 bases at V and 6 bases at J, with 7 bases between the two ends. This CDR3 region has 13 residues. The CDR3 loop reads CASSLVQGNEQFF. The DNA for the CDR3 is TGCGCCAGCAGCTTGGTTCAGGGCAATGAGCAGTTCTTC. The full variable domain, its missing parts supplied by reference TRBV5-1 and TRBJ2-1, is KAGVTQTPRYLIKTRGQQVTLSCSPISGHRSVSWYQQTPGQGLQFLFEYFSETQRNKGNFPGRFSGRQFSNSRSEMNVSTLELGDSALYLCASSLVQGNEQFFGPGTRLTVL.

The rearrangement joins TRBV6-1 to TRBJ1-4, with D perhaps matching TRBD1 (5 bases). The V end was cut by 2 bases, the J end by 8 bases, with 12 bases between. Germline V gene sequence: CDR1 MNHNS, CDR2 SASEGT. The CDR3 is 14 residues long. In nucleotides, the CDR3 is TGTGCCAGCAGTGAAACGGGGGTGAACGAAAAACTGTTTTTT. Its protein is CASSETGVNEKLFF.

This clone came up once. The genes are TRBV4-1 and TRBJ2-3; 7 bases are a match to TRBD2. This CDR3 comprises 14 residues. J gave up 0 bases and V 5 bases, and 2 bases lay outside the gene matches. Germline V CDR1 and CDR2: MGHRA, YSYEKL. CDR3 residues: CASSETSSTDTQYF. Written as DNA, the CDR3 is TGCGCCAGCAGCGAGACTAGCAGCACAGATACGCAGTATTTT.

This clone appeared once. The V gene is TRBV24-1, the J gene TRBJ2-7; possible D gene TRBD1, 5 bases. Germline-derived CDR1 and CDR2 are KGHDR and SFDVKD. The CDR3 is 12 amino acids. The germline V and J ends were trimmed by 3 bases and 6 bases, with 8 bases remaining between them. The CDR3 loop reads CATSDEGVEQYF. The CDR3 DNA follows: TGTGCCACCAGTGATGAAGGGGTCGAGCAGTACTTC.

This clone was detected a few times. The chain couples TRBV5-5 to TRBJ2-7; no firm D call. CDR1 is SGHKS, CDR2 YYEKEE, per germline (reference sequence). V was cut by 0 bases and J by 5 bases, with 12 bases left in between. This CDR3 has 14 residues. CDR3 coding DNA: TGTGCCAGCAGCTTGGCGAGGCGCTGGGACGAGCAGTACTTC. Its translation is CASSLARRWDEQYF.

CDR3 in amino acids: CASTPRQETQYF. CDR3 nucleotides: TGTGCCAGCACCCCTCGGCAAGAGACCCAGTACTTC. J is TRBJ2-5 and V is TRBV6-5; no clear D gene. The ends were cut back, 7 bases at V and 2 bases at J, with 8 bases in the middle. Germline CDR1 and CDR2: MNHEY and SVGAGI. This CDR3 region has 12 residues.

This chain connects TRBV19 to TRBJ2-2; D perhaps matches TRBD2 (5 bases). This CDR3 contains 16 residues. Germline V lookup: CDR1 LNHDA, CDR2 SQIVND (reference sequence). Trimming removed 4 bases at V and 0 bases at J, with 12 bases between. DNA of the CDR3: TGTGCCAGTAGTAATCCAAGCGGAGCGAACACCGGGGAGCTGTTTTTT. It yields the protein CASSNPSGANTGELFF.

The chain recombines TRBV15 with TRBJ2-7, with D possibly TRBD2 on 5 matching bases. Germline CDR1 and CDR2: LNHNV and YYDKDF (reference sequence). Trimming removed 8 bases from V and 4 bases from J, with 15 bases in between. The CDR3 is made up of 13 amino acids. The CDR3 region is CATSPGTLYEQYF. The CDR3 nucleotides are TGTGCCACCTCCCCGGGAACGCTTTACGAGCAGTACTTC.

The rearrangement links TRBV5-1 to TRBJ2-1; D is uncertain. The length of the CDR3 is 15 residues. Between the trimmed V and J ends, which lost 4 bases and 4 bases, there was a span of 15 bases. Germline V CDR1 and CDR2: SGHRS, YFSETQ. CDR3 residues: CASSQDSTLYNEQFF. The CDR3 DNA is TGCGCCAGCAGCCAAGACTCTACATTGTACAATGAGCAGTTCTTC.

This sequence joins TRBV19 and TRBJ2-7, with D perhaps TRBD1 (6 bases). V lost 3 bases to trimming and J lost 3 bases, with 21 bases between them. The V gene's germline CDR1 is LNHDA and CDR2 SQIVND (reference sequence). The CDR3 has 17 amino acids. CDR3 residues: CASSILPSRGGYYEQYF. The CDR3 coding sequence is TGTGCCAGTAGTATCTTACCGTCCAGGGGCGGATACTACGAGCAGTACTTC.

CDR3 loop: CASRTGRGPGELFF. In nucleotides, the CDR3 is TGTGCCAGCAGGACGGGCAGGGGCCCCGGGGAGCTGTTTTTT. The rearrangement joins TRBV7-2 to TRBJ2-2; tentative D call: TRBD1 (6 bases). This CDR3 is 14 amino acids long. V was shortened by 6 bases and J by 6 bases, with 14 bases between the two germline ends. From germline, CDR1 is SGHTA and CDR2 FQGNSA.

The rearrangement joins TRBV9 to TRBJ2-3; D remains unclear. The CDR3 is 14 amino acids. Germline CDR1 is SGDLS and CDR2 is YYNGEE. V lost 4 bases, J lost 2 bases, and 11 bases lay in between. CDR3 coding DNA: TGTGCCAGCAGCCTAGACGGTTCCACAGATACGCAGTATTTT. This encodes CASSLDGSTDTQYF.

The V and J genes are TRBV18 and TRBJ1-4; 9 bases agree with TRBD1. This CDR3 region has 14 residues. Germline CDR1 KGHSH, CDR2 LQKENI. V was clipped by 3 bases and J by 7 bases; unmatched bases: 3. The CDR3 coding sequence is TGTGCCAGCTCACCTCGACAGGGGGGTGAAAAACTGTTTTTT. This codes for CASSPRQGGEKLFF.